Described below is a single T cell receptor beta chain sequence and its context. Its antigen is unknown. This CDR3 contains 15 residues. V lost 5 bases and J lost 0, with 14 bases in between. From germline, CDR1 is SGHNT and CDR2 YYREEE (reference sequence). This entry comes from a study of glioma-infiltrating T cells. Overall study findings and caveats: Tissue-blood divergence was below expectation in non-neoplastic patients, above in gliomas. Tissue and blood shared very few CDR3 sequences.

The iRepertoire nested amplicon-rescue multiplex PCR amplified TCR alpha and beta CDR3s from RNA. Tissue mRNA or PBMC total RNA, about 95-450 ng, went into one-step reverse transcription and amplification. One entry per CDR3 protein results from TCRdb running MiXCR on the multiplex PCR reads. The table shows around 190,000 distinct CDR3 sequences, with around 30% occurring only once. V and J are TRBV5-4 and TRBJ2-5; the D is unclear. The receptor was derived from a human donor with low-grade glioma or glioblastoma, undergoing nonglioma brain surgery, or in good health (not recorded which). Sequencing input: glioma tissue, nonneoplastic brain tissue, or PBMCs (not recorded which). CDR3 nucleotides: TGTGCCAGCAGTTCTGGGTGGCGTCACCAAGAGACCCAGTACTTC. Its translation: CASSSGWRHQETQYF. The full variable domain, rest sourced from reference TRBV5-4 and TRBJ2-5, is ETGVTQSPTHLIKTRGQQVTLRCSSQSGHNTVSWYQQALGQGPQFIFQYYREEENGRGNFPPRFSGLQFPNYSSELNVNALELDDSALYLCASSSGWRHQETQYFGPGTRLLVL.